The sequence of this T cell receptor (beta chain) was determined in a study of regulatory T cells in long-lasting Graves disease. This clonotype showed up many times. Time point meaning: newly diagnosed GD, antithyroid drugs for less than 3 months. Extracted PBMC RNA gave rise to the TCR library. Peripheral blood, nine milliliters of it, was drawn into EDTA tubes. TCR beta libraries were built with iRepertoire HTBI primers and Arm-PCR of CDR3 regions. TCRdb fed the multiplex PCR reads into MiXCR, producing one record per CDR3 protein. The sample lists under 250,000 distinct CDR3 sequences, roughly 19% seen once, with about 12% in the top ten. The data were also submitted as part of a second study, on T cells in Graves' hyperthyroidism and ophthalmopathy. From that report: First-round RT-PCR of the TCR CDR3 relied on the HTBI primer set.

The origin of this receptor is a woman aged 25-40 years with Graves disease. Source: peripheral blood mononuclear cells (PBMCs), taken at new diagnosis, from a patient treated with antithyroid drugs.

CDR3 bases: TGTGCCAGCAGCAACGAATTAACTAGTTCCGGGGAGCTGTTTTTT. Protein sequence: CASSNELTSSGELFF. The V call is TRBV5-5, the J call TRBJ2-2; D might be TRBD2 (5 bases). The CDR3 is 15 residues long. Germline values: CDR1 SGHKS, CDR2 YYEKEE (reference sequence). Trimming took 4 bases from V and 6 from J, leaving 16 bases between them.